This entry lists 6 T cell receptor beta chains sequenced from one sample in a study of vaccination and CD4 T cells after COVID-19. Sequencing of the DNA from cultured CD4+ T cells was carried out with the Oncomine TCR Beta short-read assay. TCRdb itself ran the PCR reads through MiXCR, one entry per CDR3 protein. This table holds around 7,100 distinct CDR3 sequences, approximately 70% found once. Treatment of the sample: roughly ten-day PBMC culture with coronavirus spike peptide pools or control peptides (ViraFEST assay). The antigens these receptors bind are not known. Sequenced material: CD4+ T cells from blood, cultured in vitro. These receptors all come from a human donor who had recovered from COVID-19.

The chain couples TRBV4-1 to TRBJ1-6, with D maybe TRBD1 (5 bases). Germline CDR1 reads MGHRA; CDR2 reads YSYEKL. The CDR3 spans 14 residues. V was trimmed by 4 bases and J by 13 bases, leaving 17 bases between them. CDR3 coding DNA: TGCGCCAGCAGCCCCCCAGGGACTTCTATCCCCCTCCACTTT. Protein product: CASSPPGTSIPLHF.

In this sample, this clonotype is medium-sized. The gene calls are TRBV28 and TRBJ1-5; 9 bases line up with TRBD1. V shed 3 bases and J 5 bases; nucleotides not matched to a gene: 5. CDR1 is MDHEN and CDR2 is SYDVKM in the germline V gene. The CDR3 is made up of 15 amino acids. The CDR3 loop is CASSFPTGGDQPQHF. CDR3 coding DNA: TGTGCCAGCAGTTTCCCTACAGGGGGCGATCAGCCCCAGCATTTT. Full variable domain (outside the CDR3, taken from reference TRBV28 and TRBJ1-5): DVKVTQSSRYLVKRTGEKVFLECVQDMDHENMFWYRQDPGLGLRLIYFSYDVKMKEKGDIPEGYSVSREKKERFSLILESASTNQTSMYLCASSFPTGGDQPQHFGDGTRLSIL.

The chain has TRBV24-1 and TRBJ1-2; D unresolved. Trimming pared 5 bases from V and 6 bases from J, leaving 15 bases between. Germline CDR1 reads KGHDR; CDR2 reads SFDVKD. The CDR3 contains 14 residues. CDR3 loop: CATSVRATLDGYTF. The CDR3 coding sequence is TGTGCCACCAGTGTTAGGGCGACCTTAGATGGCTACACCTTC.

Judged by abundance, this clonotype is medium-sized. The chain combines TRBV7-6 with TRBJ2-1; TRBD2 agrees at 11 bases. This CDR3 region has 16 residues. The germline V gene encodes CDR1 SGHVS and CDR2 FNYEAQ. With 0 bases clipped from V and 10 bases from J, the junction kept 8 bases outside the gene matches. CDR3 coding DNA: TGTGCCAGCAGCTTAGCGGGGACTAGCGGCACGAGGGAGCAGTTCTTC. Residues: CASSLAGTSGTREQFF.

V gene TRBV24-1 combines with J gene TRBJ1-1; 8 bases fit TRBD1. Per germline, CDR1 KGHDR and CDR2 SFDVKD. The V and J ends lost 0 bases and 10 bases, in that order; junction bases with no gene match: 6. CDR3 length: 14 amino acids. As DNA, the CDR3 is TGTGCCACCAGTGATTTGCGGCAGGGGGCCGGAGCTTTCTTT. Residues: CATSDLRQGAGAFF.

The CDR3 sequence is CASCPGTVFSGANVLTF. The CDR3, as DNA: TGTGCCAGTTGTCCCGGGACAGTCTTCTCTGGGGCCAACGTCCTGACTTTC. This sequence joins TRBV19 and TRBJ2-6, with 7 positions matching TRBD1. Germline V gives CDR1 LNHDA, CDR2 SQIVND (reference sequence). J gave up 0 bases and V 8 bases, and 10 bases lay outside the gene matches. The CDR3 is made up of 17 amino acids. The full variable domain, in which reference TRBV19 and TRBJ2-6 provide the parts outside the CDR3, is DGGITQSPKYLFRKEGQNVTLSCEQNLNHDAMYWYRQDPGQGLRLIYYSQIVNDFQKGDIAEGYSVSREKKESFPLTVTSAQKNPTAFYLCASCPGTVFSGANVLTFGAGSRLTVL.